Below are 12 T cell receptor beta chains sequenced from a single sample in a study of tissue T cells after allogeneic stem cell transplantation. Sequencing was performed with immunoSEQ multiplex PCR; in TCRdb, only in-frame clones are kept and a portion is missing. Of roughly 5,800 clones listed, around 52% are singletons. Described time point: mouse harvest day 7 after allogeneic transplant. Mouse grafts combined 10^7 T-cell-depleted bone marrow cells with 10^6 splenic CD5+ T cells. The sequenced sample consisted of gut tissue. These receptors all stem from a female BALB/c mouse given C57BL/6 T cells with graft-versus-host disease after an allogeneic hematopoietic cell transplant.

This clone rates as large. The gene names here belong to mouse. The read comes to an end 1 residue before the CDR3 does, leaving the germline J gene to fill in the end. The V gene is TRBV13-1, the J gene TRBJ2-7; D call uncertain. Germline V gene data show CDR1 as NSHNY and CDR2 as SYGAGN. V lost 3 bases and J 4 bases, leaving 5 bases between the germline ends. CDR3 length: 11 amino acids. CDR3 sequence reads: CASSASYEQYF. CDR3 DNA, as far as it was read: TGTGCCAGCAGTGCCAGTTATGAACAGTAC.

As regards this clone: Gene names denote mouse genes. The CDR3 is cut off 1 residue early in the read; its end comes from the germline J gene. The V gene is TRBV26, the J gene TRBJ2-5, with TRBD1 matching 7 bases. Germline-derived CDR1 and CDR2 are KGHPV and FQNQEV (reference sequence). V was clipped by 2 bases and J by 2 bases; unmatched bases: 1. The CDR3 is 14 amino acids. Incomplete CDR3 DNA: TGTGCCAGCAGTCTGAACAGGGGCCAAGACACCCAGTAC. The encoded protein is CASSLNRGQDTQY. The CDR3 in full is CASSLNRGQDTQYF.

Remarks on this clone: The gene names here belong to mouse. The read halts 1 residue ahead of the CDR3 end, with the missing end drawn from the germline J gene. This chain connects TRBV12-2 to TRBJ2-7; D possibly matches TRBD1 or TRBD2 (6 bases each). The CDR3 loop spans 14 amino acids. Germline CDR1 is SGHLS and CDR2 is HYDKME. Trimming shortened V by 0 bases and J by 6 bases, and 14 bases separated the two germline ends. The sequenced part of the CDR3 DNA is TGTGCCAGCTCTCTCGTGGGGGCGCAATTTGAACAGTAC. Its protein is CASSLVGAQFEQY. The full CDR3 reads CASSLVGAQFEQYF.

To note about this clone: Each gene name is a mouse one. The CDR3 is cut off 1 residue early in the read; its end comes from the germline J gene. The chain uses TRBV20 and TRBJ2-7; 9 bases agree with TRBD2. The CDR3 has 14 amino acids. Germline values: CDR1 GFQATS, CDR2 STVNSAI. Unmatched junction bases numbered 4, after V lost 4 bases and J lost 0 bases. The CDR3: CGATSLGGSYEQYF. The part of the CDR3 DNA that was read is TGTGGTGCTACTTCACTGGGGGGCTCCTATGAACAGTAC. Using reference TRBV20 and TRBJ2-7 for the parts outside the CDR3, the full variable domain is GALVYQYPRRTICKSGTSMRMECQAVGFQATSVAWYRQSPQKTFELIALSTVNSAIKYEQNFTQEKFPISHPNLSFSSMTVLNAYLEDRGLYLCGATSLGGSYEQYFGPGTRLTVL.

For this clone: Gene and germline names: mouse. The CDR3 extends 1 residue past the end of the read, so its final part is completed from the germline J gene. This chain connects TRBV12-2 to TRBJ1-3; D gene unclear. Germline V gene sequence: CDR1 SGHLS, CDR2 HYDKME. The germline V and J ends were trimmed by 2 bases and 4 bases, with 5 bases remaining between them. CDR3 length: 12 amino acids. CDR3 protein: CASSPSGNTLYF. CDR3 DNA, as far as it was read: TGTGCCAGCTCTCCCTCGGGAAATACGCTCTAT.

Only a few counts were recorded for this clone. The germline and genes are mouse ones. The read halts 1 residue ahead of the CDR3 end, with the missing end drawn from the germline J gene. The rearrangement joins TRBV26 to TRBJ2-7; TRBD2 matches at 13 bases. This CDR3 region has 14 residues. Unmatched junction bases numbered 1, after V lost 2 bases and J lost 6 bases. From germline, CDR1 is KGHPV and CDR2 FQNQEV (reference sequence). CDR3 residues: CASSLGLGGREQYF. The sequenced CDR3 bases are TGTGCCAGCAGTCTGGGACTGGGGGGGCGTGAACAGTAC.

On this clone: Each gene name is a mouse one. The missing CDR3 end, 1 residue past where the read stops, is filled in from the germline J gene. This chain connects TRBV26 to TRBJ2-3; D perhaps matches TRBD1 (6 bases). Trimming left V 0 bases short and J 1 base short, with 8 bases between. The CDR3 is 15 amino acids. Germline-derived CDR1 and CDR2 are KGHPV and FQNQEV (reference sequence). The CDR3 DNA, read in part, is TGTGCCAGCAGTCTGTCCAGGGGTGGTGCAGAAACGCTGTAT. It yields the protein CASSLSRGGAETLY. The whole CDR3 protein is CASSLSRGGAETLYF.

Details on this clone: All gene names here are mouse names. The read gets to within 1 residue of the CDR3 end, and the germline J gene fills in the rest. The chain carries TRBV3 and TRBJ2-3; possible D gene TRBD2, 8 bases. Between the trimmed V and J ends, which lost 2 bases and 0 bases, there was a span of 12 bases. CDR1 SNHLY and CDR2 FYNGKV come from the germline V gene (reference sequence). The CDR3 is made up of 16 amino acids. CDR3 protein: CASSLQGGLSAETLYF. CDR3 bases read: TGTGCCAGCAGCTTACAGGGGGGGCTGAGTGCAGAAACGCTGTAT.

This clone was counted a few times. The germline and genes are mouse ones. Incomplete CDR3 DNA: TGTGCAAGGCCGGGACAGTATGAACAGTAC. Protein product: CARPGQYEQY. The full CDR3 protein reads CARPGQYEQYF. The genes are TRBV16 and TRBJ2-7, with 7 bases lining up with TRBD1. The read terminates 1 residue before the CDR3 end, so the remaining end is supplied by the germline J gene. This CDR3 has 11 residues. CDR1 and CDR2 from the germline V gene are SGHSA and FRNQAP. The V segment lost 9 bases and the J segment 4 bases; nucleotides outside the gene matches: 3.

Comments on this clone: Gene names and germline match the mouse. The read ends 1 residue early relative to the CDR3; the germline J gene fills the gap. The chain uses TRBV26 and TRBJ2-5; 9 bases agree with TRBD1. Germline CDR1 is KGHPV and CDR2 is FQNQEV (reference sequence). J was trimmed by 6 bases and V by 2 bases; bases with no gene match: 3. The CDR3 length is 14 residues. CDR3 DNA (partial): TGTGCCAGCAGTCTGGGGACAGGGAGGGACACCCAGTAC. Translating it yields CASSLGTGRDTQY. The whole CDR3 sequence reads CASSLGTGRDTQYF.

On this clone: The genes and germline here are from mouse. The CDR3 is cut off 1 residue early in the read; its end comes from the germline J gene. The V and J genes are TRBV26 and TRBJ2-5, with D tentatively TRBD1 (5 bases). Trimming stripped 2 bases from V and 2 bases from J, with 11 bases between. The germline V gene encodes CDR1 KGHPV and CDR2 FQNQEV (reference sequence). This CDR3 contains 15 residues. The CDR3 protein is CASSLGRVGQDTQYF. The DNA read from the CDR3 is TGTGCCAGCAGTCTGGGCAGGGTGGGCCAAGACACCCAGTAC.

About this clone itself: Gene labels here are mouse ones. The missing CDR3 end, 1 residue past where the read stops, is filled in from the germline J gene. The chain couples TRBV26 to TRBJ1-6; TRBD1 matches 7 bases. TRBJ1-6 is an open reading frame, and its role is uncertain. Germline trimming cut 6 bases from V and 3 bases from J; bases unmatched to any gene: 2. Germline values: CDR1 KGHPV, CDR2 FQNQEV (reference sequence). This CDR3 has 14 amino acids. This CDR3 reads CASRGDSYNSPLYF. CDR3 DNA, as far as it was read: TGTGCCAGCAGGGGGGACAGCTATAATTCGCCCCTCTAC.